This section outlines one TCR beta chain sequence together with its context. Its antigen remains unidentified. These data belong to a study of vaccination and CD4 T cells after COVID-19. Study-wide context: It was a median about 99 days after diagnosis, with a range of 35 to 161, that post-COVID samples were drawn. Culture controls were given either a CEFX pool, an HIV-1 Nef pool, or no peptide.

Germline CDR1 and CDR2: MGHRA and YSYEKL. The CDR3 runs 18 residues. The V end was cut by 0 bases, the J end by 1 base, with 18 bases between. Notes on the study in general: It was observed that, in convalescent patients, a median 86.3% of reactive clones arose only post-vaccination.

As for treatment: roughly 11-day PBMC culture with coronavirus spike peptide pools or control peptides (ViraFEST assay). An Oncomine TCR Beta short-read assay was used to sequence the DNA from cultured CD4+ T cells. Genomic DNA was isolated from CD4+ T cells that had been cultured. MiXCR, run by TCRdb on the PCR reads, gives a single entry per CDR3 protein. Among 15,000 to 20,000 distinct CDR3 sequences, under 75% were seen once, and the ten largest hold less than 8%. The clonotype comes from a human donor who had recovered from COVID-19. The sample taken for sequencing was CD4+ T cells from blood, cultured in vitro. This chain uses TRBV4-1 with TRBJ1-2; possibly TRBD1 for D (5 bases). DNA for the CDR3: TGCGCCAGCAGCCAAGATGGGAGAGGGGAGGGTTTTAACTATGGCTACACCTTC. This sequence encodes CASSQDGRGEGFNYGYTF.